This TCR beta chain was identified in a study of blood T cell repertoires in COVID-19. Study at large: The origin of the acute and convalescent COVID-19 samples was the United States, Italy and Spain.

The germline V gene encodes CDR1 PRHDT and CDR2 FYEKMQ (reference sequence). The V end was cut by 5 bases, the J end by 2 bases, with 10 bases between. The CDR3 runs 14 residues. TCRdb keeps only in-frame clones here, not all; method: immunoSEQ multiplex PCR. The repertoire includes almost 400,000 clones, 87% of them detected once, and 2% to 2.5% sits in the top ten. This sequence was found in a woman aged 60-75 years with COVID-19, enrolled during active disease. Sequenced: peripheral blood. The genes are TRBV13 and TRBJ1-3; D uncertain. CDR3 in DNA: TGTGCCAGCAGCCTGATAGCGACTGGAAACACCATATATTTT. It is translated as CASSLIATGNTIYF.